This section outlines one TCR beta chain sequence together with its context. Libraries were prepared by immunoSEQ multiplex PCR; TCRdb keeps only in-frame clonotypes and omits some of them. Of 60,000 to 70,000 clones in the sample, around 80% were seen once. The data originate from a study of memory CD4+ T cells and cytomegalovirus serostatus. Single viable CD3+CD4+CD8-CD45RO+ cells were sorted as the memory CD4+ T cells. Sequencing was done on a sample of memory CD4+ T cells from blood. The receptor was derived from an adult in good health and CMV-seronegative. Some clones in this sample may be carry-over from other donors' samples.

CDR3 in DNA: TGTGCCAGCAGACTTGACTCCGCCGTCCCTACGCAGTATTTT. It yields the protein CASRLDSAVPTQYF. The gene calls are TRBV6-5 and TRBJ2-3; no firm D call. There are 14 residues in the CDR3. Germline lookup yields CDR1 MNHEY and CDR2 SVGAGI. Trimming removed 6 bases from V and 8 bases from J, with 18 bases in between.